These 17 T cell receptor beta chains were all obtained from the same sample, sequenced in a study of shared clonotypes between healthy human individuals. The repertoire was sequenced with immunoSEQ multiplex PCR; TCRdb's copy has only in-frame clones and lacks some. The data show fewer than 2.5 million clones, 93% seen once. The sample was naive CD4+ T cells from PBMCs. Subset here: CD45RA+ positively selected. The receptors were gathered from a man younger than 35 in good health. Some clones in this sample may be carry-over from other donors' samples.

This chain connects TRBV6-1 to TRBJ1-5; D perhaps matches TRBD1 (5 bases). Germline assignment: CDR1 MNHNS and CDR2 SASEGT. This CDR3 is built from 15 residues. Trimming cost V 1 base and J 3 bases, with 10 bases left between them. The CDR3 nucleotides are TGTGCCAGCAGTGAAGGGACACTTCACAATCAGCCCCAGCATTTT. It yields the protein CASSEGTLHNQPQHF.

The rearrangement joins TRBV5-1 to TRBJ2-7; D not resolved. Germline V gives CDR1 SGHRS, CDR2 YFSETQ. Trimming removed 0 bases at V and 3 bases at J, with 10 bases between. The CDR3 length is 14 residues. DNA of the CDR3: TGCGCCAGCAGCTTGGCCACAGATTTCTACGAGCAGTACTTC. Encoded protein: CASSLATDFYEQYF.

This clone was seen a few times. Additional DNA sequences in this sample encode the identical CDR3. This CDR3 is CASSLTGEKLFF. In DNA, the CDR3 is TGTGCCAGCAGCTTGACGGGCGAAAAACTGTTTTTT. The rearrangement uses TRBV5-5 and TRBJ1-4; D not resolved. V was pared by 1 base and J by 8 bases, with 6 bases between. The V gene's germline CDR1 is SGHKS and CDR2 YYEKEE (reference sequence). The CDR3 sequence is 12 residues long.

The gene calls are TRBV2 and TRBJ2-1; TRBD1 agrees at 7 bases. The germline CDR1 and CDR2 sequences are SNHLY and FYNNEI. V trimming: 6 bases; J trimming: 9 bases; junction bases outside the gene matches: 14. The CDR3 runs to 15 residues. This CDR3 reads CASRPSTQAGGEQFF. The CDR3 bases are TGTGCCAGCAGGCCCTCGACACAGGCAGGGGGTGAGCAGTTCTTC.

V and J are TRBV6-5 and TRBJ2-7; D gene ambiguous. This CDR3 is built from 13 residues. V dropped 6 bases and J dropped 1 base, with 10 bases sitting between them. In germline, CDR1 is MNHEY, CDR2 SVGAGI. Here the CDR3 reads CASRSPGSYEQYF. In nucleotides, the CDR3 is TGTGCCAGCAGGAGTCCAGGATCCTACGAGCAGTACTTC.

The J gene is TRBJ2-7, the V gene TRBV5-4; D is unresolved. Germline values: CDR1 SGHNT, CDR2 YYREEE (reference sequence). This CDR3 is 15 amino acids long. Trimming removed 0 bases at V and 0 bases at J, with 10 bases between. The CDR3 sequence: CASSLANPGSYEQYF. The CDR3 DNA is TGTGCCAGCAGCTTGGCGAACCCGGGCTCCTACGAGCAGTACTTC.

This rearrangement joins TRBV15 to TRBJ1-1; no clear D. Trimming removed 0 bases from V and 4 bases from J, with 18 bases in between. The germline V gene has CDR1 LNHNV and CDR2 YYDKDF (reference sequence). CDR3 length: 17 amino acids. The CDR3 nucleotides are TGTGCCACCAGCAGAGATGCCCTTCCCGATTGGAGCACTGAAGCTTTCTTT. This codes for CATSRDALPDWSTEAFF.

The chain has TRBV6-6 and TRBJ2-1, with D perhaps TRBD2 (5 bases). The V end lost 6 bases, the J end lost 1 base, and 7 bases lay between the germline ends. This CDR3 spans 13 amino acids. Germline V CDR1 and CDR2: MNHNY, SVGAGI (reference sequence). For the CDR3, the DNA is TGTGCCAGCAGCGAGGGATCCTACAATGAGCAGTTCTTC. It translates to CASSEGSYNEQFF.

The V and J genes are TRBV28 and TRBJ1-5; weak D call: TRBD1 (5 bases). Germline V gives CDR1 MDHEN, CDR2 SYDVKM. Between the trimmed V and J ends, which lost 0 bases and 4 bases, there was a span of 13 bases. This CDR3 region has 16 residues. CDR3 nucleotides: TGTGCCAGCAGTTTATGGGGGGTAATTCGGAATCAGCCCCAGCATTTT. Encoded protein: CASSLWGVIRNQPQHF.

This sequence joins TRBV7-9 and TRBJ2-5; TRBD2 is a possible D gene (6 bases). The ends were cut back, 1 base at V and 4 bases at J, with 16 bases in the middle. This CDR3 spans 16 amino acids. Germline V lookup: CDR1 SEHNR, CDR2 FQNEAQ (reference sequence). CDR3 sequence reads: CASSLVYGGSAETQYF. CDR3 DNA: TGTGCCAGCAGCTTAGTTTATGGGGGGAGCGCAGAGACCCAGTACTTC.

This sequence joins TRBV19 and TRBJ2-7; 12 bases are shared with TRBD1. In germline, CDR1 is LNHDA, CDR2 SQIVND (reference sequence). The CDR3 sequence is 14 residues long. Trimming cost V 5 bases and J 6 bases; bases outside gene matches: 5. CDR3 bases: TGTGCCAGTAGTGTCCCGGGACAGGGGGCCGAGCAGTACTTC. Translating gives CASSVPGQGAEQYF. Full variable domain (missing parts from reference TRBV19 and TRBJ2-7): DGGITQSPKYLFRKEGQNVTLSCEQNLNHDAMYWYRQDPGQGLRLIYYSQIVNDFQKGDIAEGYSVSREKKESFPLTVTSAQKNPTAFYLCASSVPGQGAEQYFGPGTRLTVT.

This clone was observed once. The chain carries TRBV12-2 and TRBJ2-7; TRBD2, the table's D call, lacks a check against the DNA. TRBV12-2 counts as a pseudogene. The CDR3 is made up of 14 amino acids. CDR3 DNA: TGTGCAAGTCGCTTAGCCGCTGGTGAGTACGAGCAGTACTTC. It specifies CASRLAAGEYEQYF.

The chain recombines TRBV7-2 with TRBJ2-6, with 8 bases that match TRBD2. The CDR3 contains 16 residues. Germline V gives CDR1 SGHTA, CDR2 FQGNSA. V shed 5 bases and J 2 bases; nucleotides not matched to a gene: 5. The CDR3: CASSPRGGPGANVLTF. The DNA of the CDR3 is TGTGCCAGCAGCCCCCGGGGGGGGCCTGGGGCCAACGTCCTGACTTTC.

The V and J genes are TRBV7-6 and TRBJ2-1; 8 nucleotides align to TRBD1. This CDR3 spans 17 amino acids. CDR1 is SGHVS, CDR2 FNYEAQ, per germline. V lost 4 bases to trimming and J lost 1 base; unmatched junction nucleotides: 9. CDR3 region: CASSSRTGQGSYNEQFF. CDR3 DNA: TGTGCCAGCAGCTCAAGAACTGGACAGGGTTCCTACAATGAGCAGTTCTTC.

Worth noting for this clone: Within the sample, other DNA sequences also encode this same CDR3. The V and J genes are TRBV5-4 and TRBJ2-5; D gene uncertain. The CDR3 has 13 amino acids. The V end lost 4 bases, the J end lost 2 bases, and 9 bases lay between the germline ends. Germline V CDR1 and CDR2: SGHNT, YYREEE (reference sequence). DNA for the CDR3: TGTGCCAGCAGCCCTGGTAGACAAGAGACCCAGTACTTC. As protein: CASSPGRQETQYF.

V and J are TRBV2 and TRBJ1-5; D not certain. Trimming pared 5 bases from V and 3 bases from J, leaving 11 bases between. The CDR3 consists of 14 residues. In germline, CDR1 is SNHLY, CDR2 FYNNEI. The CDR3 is CASSSAEFNQPQHF. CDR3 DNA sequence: TGTGCCAGCAGTTCGGCAGAGTTCAATCAGCCCCAGCATTTT.

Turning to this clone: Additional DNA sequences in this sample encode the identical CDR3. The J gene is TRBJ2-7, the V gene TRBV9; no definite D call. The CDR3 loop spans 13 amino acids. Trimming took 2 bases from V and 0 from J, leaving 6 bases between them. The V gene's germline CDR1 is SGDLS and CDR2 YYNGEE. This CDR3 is CASSVSSSYEQYF. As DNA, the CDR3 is TGTGCCAGCAGCGTTAGTAGCTCCTACGAGCAGTACTTC.